This TCR beta chain was captured in a study of T cell responses to AZD1222 COVID-19 vaccine. Only in-frame clones appear in the TCRdb table, and some are missing; sequencing was by immunoSEQ multiplex PCR. The table records around 150,000 clones, roughly nine tenths of them present only once. Researchers grouped second doses given at about 4 or about 12 weeks into one pool. Trimming removed 2 bases from V and 0 bases from J, with 11 bases in between. CDR3 size: 16 residues. CDR1 is KGHDR, CDR2 SFDVKD, per germline. This clonotype was obtained from an adult who received the AZD1222 COVID-19 vaccine. The rearrangement uses TRBV24-1 and TRBJ2-3; tentative D call: TRBD1 (6 bases). Sequencing used peripheral blood, obtained 28 days after the second AZD1222 dose. CDR3 nucleotides: TGTGCCACCAGTGATTATACAGGGATTAGCACAGATACGCAGTATTTT. Protein: CATSDYTGISTDTQYF.